This T cell receptor beta chain comes out of a study of T-cell reconstitution after alpha-beta-depleted transplantation in children. This clonotype has only a few counts. Deletions cut 2 bases from V and 7 bases from J, with 21 bases between. Germline V CDR1 and CDR2: LGHNA, YSLEER. The CDR3 extends over 17 amino acids. Unique molecular identifiers were incorporated when the TCRbeta library was constructed. TCRdb used MiXCR to reprocess the PCR reads, holding one entry per CDR3 protein. The data hold about 640,000 distinct CDR3 sequences, with over 15% observed a single time. The TCR sequence derives from a human donor who donated a stem cell graft to a child with acute myeloid leukemia. V usage is TRBV4-3 and J usage is TRBJ2-1; tentative D call: TRBD2 (5 bases). This sample comprised PBMCs from the stem cell graft donor, obtained from the stem cell graft. CDR3 protein: CASSQTLKLGNVNEQFF. Written as DNA, the CDR3 is TGCGCCAGCAGCCAAACCCTCAAACTAGGGAACGTGAATGAGCAGTTCTTC.